A single T cell receptor (beta chain) is shown here with its context. This table comes from immunoSEQ multiplex PCR, and its TCRdb copy is limited to in-frame clones, with some not included. The sample lists 660,000 or so clones; around 96% were seen once. CD45RO negativity and positive selection for CCR7 defined naive CD8 cells, a population that excluded terminally differentiated effector memory CD45RA+ cells. This sample stems from a study of shared clonotypes between healthy human individuals. The overall study: Per donor, three plates held CD4 naive cells, three held CD4 memory, two held CD8 naive and one held CD8 memory.

Sequenced material: naive CD8+ T cells sorted from blood. The clonotype was recovered from a woman aged 25 to 39 in good health.

The CDR3 spells CSVEDAGGGYEQYF. The CDR3 bases are TGCAGCGTTGAAGACGCAGGGGGTGGCTACGAGCAGTACTTC. The J gene is TRBJ2-7, the V gene TRBV29-1; 7 bases are shared with TRBD1. The CDR3 contains 14 residues. Germline V gene lookup returns CDR1 SQVTM and CDR2 ANQGSEA. Trimming took 0 bases from V and 3 from J; bases not matched to a gene: 5.